This T cell receptor (beta chain) was sequenced in a study of control samples from healthy donors and cancer patients. Data came from immunoSEQ multiplex PCR; TCRdb stores just in-frame clones and leaves some out. The table records around 140,000 clones, around 92% of them present only once. After removal of 6 bases from V and 3 bases from J, the junction contained 11 bases not matched to a gene. CDR1 is SGHRS and CDR2 is YFSETQ in the germline V gene. The CDR3 totals 16 residues. Material for sequencing was PBMCs. This chain uses TRBV5-1 with TRBJ1-4, with 7 nucleotides matching TRBD1. The receptor was derived from a middle-aged man with head and neck cancer. CDR3 sequence: CASTLTAGTANEKLFF. The CDR3 bases are TGCGCCAGCACCCTGACGGCCGGGACAGCTAATGAAAAACTGTTTTTT. The full variable domain, rest sourced from reference TRBV5-1 and TRBJ1-4, is KAGVTQTPRYLIKTRGQQVTLSCSPISGHRSVSWYQQTPGQGLQFLFEYFSETQRNKGNFPGRFSGRQFSNSRSEMNVSTLELGDSALYLCASTLTAGTANEKLFFGSGTQLSVL.